This T cell receptor (beta chain) was sequenced in a study of control samples from healthy donors and cancer patients. From germline, CDR1 is GTSNPN and CDR2 SVGIG (reference sequence). V was clipped by 0 bases and J by 12 bases, with 15 bases between them. This CDR3 is 13 amino acids long. Method: immunoSEQ multiplex PCR; TCRdb's copy keeps in-frame clones and lacks some. The repertoire holds about 120,000 clones, around 89% seen once, with about 40% in the top ten. The chain is built from TRBV30 and TRBJ2-1; maybe TRBD1 (5 bases). Sequences were obtained from blood. This clonotype was sampled from a man between 50 and 59 years old in good health. This chain's CDR3 is CAWSVGAIGWQFF. CDR3 DNA sequence: TGTGCCTGGAGTGTTGGGGCAATAGGATGGCAGTTCTTC. Supplemented by reference TRBV30 and TRBJ2-1, the full variable domain reads SQTIHQWPATLVQPVGSPLSLECTVEGTSNPNLYWYRQAAGRGLQLLFYSVGIGQISSEVPQNLSASRPQDRQFILSSKKLLLSDSGFYLCAWSVGAIGWQFFGPGTRLTVL.